This T cell receptor (beta chain) emerged from a study of identical twins. Germline CDR1 SGDLS, CDR2 YYNGEE. Trimming stripped 0 bases from V and 4 bases from J, with 12 bases between. This CDR3 region has 15 residues. One entry per CDR3 protein results from TCRdb running MiXCR on the 5' RACE reads. The table lists about 920,000 distinct CDR3 sequences, roughly 12% of them singletons. Healthy Caucasians made up all donors. The sample also formed part of further work on yellow fever vaccine responses in identical twins.

Sequencing used PBMCs. This TCR was sampled from a woman between 18 and 30 years old in good health. The chain recombines TRBV9 with TRBJ2-3; no definite D call. The CDR3 is CASSVGPKPPDTQYF. Here the CDR3 DNA reads TGTGCCAGCAGCGTAGGCCCGAAGCCCCCAGATACGCAGTATTTT.